This entry features one T cell receptor beta chain sequence. This sample was taken from a study of blood T cell repertoires in COVID-19. The overall study: Nucleic acid was either cDNA or gDNA, and it came from T cells, B-cell-depleted T cells, or PBMCs.

Trimming left V 3 bases short and J 3 bases short, with 18 bases between. This CDR3 spans 16 amino acids. Germline V gives CDR1 SGHNT, CDR2 YENEEA. Some clones are missing from TCRdb's copy, which holds only in-frame ones; the method was immunoSEQ multiplex PCR. The sample has 65,000 to 75,000 clones, roughly nine tenths seen once. The chain has TRBV11-3 and TRBJ2-7; tentative D call: TRBD1 (6 bases). The source material was peripheral blood. The receptor was derived from a man aged 45-60 years with active COVID-19. CDR3 sequence (DNA): TGTGCCAGCAGCTTTACAGGGCGGATGGAATTCTACGAGCAGTACTTC. It specifies CASSFTGRMEFYEQYF.